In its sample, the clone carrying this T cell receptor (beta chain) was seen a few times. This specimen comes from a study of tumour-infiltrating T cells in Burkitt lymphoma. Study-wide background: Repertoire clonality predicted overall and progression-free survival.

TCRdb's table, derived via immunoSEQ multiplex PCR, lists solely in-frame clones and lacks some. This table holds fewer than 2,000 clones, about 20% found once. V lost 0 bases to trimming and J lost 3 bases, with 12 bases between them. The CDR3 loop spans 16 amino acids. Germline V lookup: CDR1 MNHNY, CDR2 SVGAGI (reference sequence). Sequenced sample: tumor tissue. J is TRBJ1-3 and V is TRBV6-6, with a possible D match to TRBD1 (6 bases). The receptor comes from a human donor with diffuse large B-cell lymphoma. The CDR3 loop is CASSYSGGGIGNTIYF. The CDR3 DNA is TGTGCCAGCAGTTACTCGGGAGGGGGAATTGGAAACACCATATATTTT.